What follows are 28 T cell receptor beta chains derived from one specimen sequenced in a study of T cells in Graves' hyperthyroidism and ophthalmopathy. The investigators amplified TCR beta CDR3 regions from RNA transcripts. The TCR CDR3 first-round RT-PCR relied on the HTBI primer set. TCRdb reprocessed the multiplex PCR reads with MiXCR, giving one entry per CDR3 protein. In the table there are some 510,000 distinct CDR3 sequences, less than 25% of which are singletons. The sample consisted of blood. The receptors were sampled from a man aged 18 to 35 with Graves' hyperthyroidism.

As to this clonotype: With a much larger clone just one base away, this may be a read error. V gene TRBV6-9 combines with J gene TRBJ1-5, with D uncertain. Germline-derived CDR1 and CDR2 are MNHGY and SVAAGI. CDR3 length: 16 amino acids. CDR3 residues: CASSHSLPQTNQPQHF. The CDR3 DNA reads as TGTGCCAGCAGTCATTCGCTGCCCCAAACTAATCAGCCCCAGCATTTT.

The chain carries TRBV14 and TRBJ2-7; D is possibly TRBD2 (7 bases). Looked up from germline, CDR1 is SGHDN and CDR2 is FVKESK. The CDR3 is 17 amino acids. The V end was cut by 0 bases, the J end by 2 bases, with 17 bases between. The CDR3 DNA is TGTGCCAGCAGCCAAGAAATGGTAGGGGGGGGACCCTACGAGCAGTACTTC. This encodes CASSQEMVGGGPYEQYF.

This clonotype was seen many times. V gene TRBV25-1 combines with J gene TRBJ2-7; D possibly uses TRBD1 or TRBD2 (5 bases each). From germline, CDR1 is MGHDK and CDR2 SYGVNS. V was cut by 5 bases and J by 1 base, with 12 bases left in between. CDR3 length: 14 amino acids. The CDR3 spells CASSPSGQSYEQYF. The DNA of the CDR3 is TGTGCCAGCAGTCCTTCGGGGCAGTCCTACGAGCAGTACTTC.

Turning to this clonotype: A read error is possible here, since a much larger clone lies one base away. V gene TRBV7-6 combines with J gene TRBJ1-2; possible D gene TRBD1, 5 bases. V shed 1 base and J shed 5 bases, with 14 bases lying between them. The CDR3 spans 15 residues. Germline loops: CDR1 SGHVS, CDR2 FNYEAQ. The CDR3 DNA reads as TGTGCCAGCAGCTTAGGACCCGAAGGGGTGTATGGCTACACCTTC. Translation gives CASSLGPEGVYGYTF.

The genes are TRBV6-5 and TRBJ1-5; D gene unclear. CDR1 is MNHEY, CDR2 SVGAGI, per germline. The CDR3 sequence is 14 residues long. Trimming left V 3 bases short and J 8 bases short, with 14 bases between. The CDR3 bases are TGTGCCAGCAGTTATCGGCTTGGTACAGAGCCCCAGCATTTT. This gives the protein CASSYRLGTEPQHF.

Many counts were recorded for this clonotype. The V and J genes are TRBV6-2 or TRBV6-3 and TRBJ2-2; D is undetermined. Deletions cut 4 bases from V and 3 bases from J, with 9 bases between. The CDR3 spans 14 residues. Germline V CDR1 and CDR2: MNHEY, SVGEGT. The DNA of the CDR3 is TGTGCCAGCAGTTCGCGACCGGACACCGGGGAGCTGTTTTTT. Amino acid sequence: CASSSRPDTGELFF.

This clonotype came up a few times. The genes are TRBV5-1 and TRBJ1-6; 8 bases align to TRBD1. Germline-derived CDR1 and CDR2 are SGHRS and YFSETQ. V dropped 3 bases and J dropped 7; count of bases not matched to a gene: 9. There are 16 residues in the CDR3. The CDR3 reads CASSSDRAYPNSPLHF. The CDR3 DNA reads TGCGCCAGCAGCTCGGACAGGGCCTACCCAAATTCACCCCTCCACTTT.

This clonotype was observed at least ten times. The chain links TRBV28 to TRBJ2-2; no reliable D call. The CDR3 is 15 amino acids. The V gene lost 2 bases and the J gene lost 3 bases, with 10 bases spanning the gap. From germline, CDR1 is MDHEN and CDR2 SYDVKM. The CDR3 spells CASSLGFPDTGELFF. The CDR3, as DNA: TGTGCCAGCAGTTTAGGGTTTCCGGACACCGGGGAGCTGTTTTTT.

This clonotype was observed many times. The chain couples TRBV27 to TRBJ2-7; TRBD1 might be the D (6 bases). The CDR3 contains 16 residues. Germline V gives CDR1 MNHEY, CDR2 SMNVEV (reference sequence). Trimming stripped 2 bases from V and 2 bases from J, with 16 bases between. The CDR3 is CASSLHNPTGTYEQYF. CDR3 DNA sequence: TGTGCCAGCAGTTTACACAACCCGACAGGTACCTACGAGCAGTACTTC.

This clonotype was seen repeatedly, ten times or more. The genes are TRBV10-2 and TRBJ1-2, with D unclear. CDR1 WSHSY and CDR2 SAAADI come from the germline V gene. The V end lost 3 bases, the J end lost 7 bases, and 15 bases lay between the germline ends. CDR3 length equals 14 residues. The CDR3 sequence: CASSDEGHYSGYTF. As DNA, the CDR3 is TGCGCCAGCAGTGACGAGGGCCATTACTCTGGCTACACCTTC.

This clonotype occurred many times. The rearrangement joins TRBV12-3 or TRBV12-4 to TRBJ2-5, with 8 bases aligning to TRBD1. CDR3 length: 13 amino acids. After removal of 2 bases from V and 5 bases from J, the junction contained 1 base not matched to a gene. The CDR3 reads CASSLRQGETQYF. CDR3 coding DNA: TGTGCCAGCAGTTTAAGACAGGGGGAGACCCAGTACTTC.

The sample holds a few counts of this clonotype. The genes are TRBV28 and TRBJ1-6; D gene uncertain. Germline CDR1 is MDHEN and CDR2 is SYDVKM. The CDR3 has 12 amino acids. Trimming cost V 11 bases and J 7 bases, with 12 bases left between them. CDR3 region: CAGSSQNSPLHF. CDR3 nucleotide sequence: TGTGCCGGCTCCAGCCAGAATTCACCCCTCCACTTT. Full variable domain (outside the CDR3, taken from reference TRBV28 and TRBJ1-6): DVKVTQSSRYLVKRTGEKVFLECVQDMDHENMFWYRQDPGLGLRLIYFSYDVKMKEKGDIPEGYSVSREKKERFSLILESASTNQTSMYLCAGSSQNSPLHFGNGTRLTVT.

This clonotype was seen ten or more times. V gene TRBV28 combines with J gene TRBJ1-2; D gene unclear. Germline V gene lookup returns CDR1 MDHEN and CDR2 SYDVKM. With 2 bases removed from V and 8 bases from J, the gap between germline ends came to 6 bases. This CDR3 region has 11 residues. CDR3 nucleotide sequence: TGTGCCAGCAGTTTACAGAGAGGCTACACCTTC. This encodes CASSLQRGYTF.

The CDR3 DNA follows: TGCGCCAGCAGCTTGTTGTGGCAGAACACTGAAGCTTTCTTT. This translates into CASSLLWQNTEAFF. J is TRBJ1-1 and V is TRBV5-1; D gene ambiguous. The CDR3 runs to 14 residues. Looked up from germline, CDR1 is SGHRS and CDR2 is YFSETQ. Trimming stripped 1 base from V and 1 base from J, with 8 bases between.

The chain carries TRBV5-1 and TRBJ2-7, with TRBD2 matching 15 bases. The CDR3 runs to 16 residues. Germline V gene data show CDR1 as SGHRS and CDR2 as YFSETQ. Trimming cost V 4 bases and J 3 bases; bases outside gene matches: 5. The CDR3 sequence: CASSVGLAGGVYEQYF. The CDR3 region has the DNA TGCGCCAGCAGCGTGGGACTAGCGGGGGGAGTCTACGAGCAGTACTTC.

The chain couples TRBV12-3 or TRBV12-4 to TRBJ1-2; D not certain. V was pared by 2 bases and J by 7 bases, with 14 bases between. The CDR3 totals 14 residues. The CDR3 protein is CASSLRMTLTGYTF. The CDR3 nucleotides are TGTGCCAGCAGTTTACGTATGACCCTAACTGGCTACACCTTC.

The chain has TRBV6-5 and TRBJ1-2; D is undetermined. From germline, CDR1 is MNHEY and CDR2 SVGAGI. The CDR3 contains 14 residues. Deletions cut 0 bases from V and 6 bases from J, with 11 bases between. CDR3 in DNA: TGTGCCAGCAGTTACTCGATTGGTAGGGATGGCTACACCTTC. Translation: CASSYSIGRDGYTF.

This clonotype was recorded at least ten times. The chain carries TRBV19 and TRBJ1-2; TRBD1 is a possible D gene (6 bases). This CDR3 has 15 amino acids. Per germline, CDR1 LNHDA and CDR2 SQIVND (reference sequence). The V gene lost 6 bases and the J gene lost 0 bases, with 14 bases spanning the gap. For the CDR3, the DNA is TGTGCCAGTAGCGTACAGGGTCGGTCTAACTATGGCTACACCTTC. Translated, it gives CASSVQGRSNYGYTF.

The chain uses TRBV12-3 or TRBV12-4 and TRBJ1-1; possibly TRBD1 for D (6 bases). Trimming took 4 bases from V and 0 from J, leaving 15 bases between them. There are 16 residues in the CDR3. This CDR3 is CASSWQGLVLNTEAFF. The CDR3 DNA reads TGTGCCAGCAGTTGGCAGGGGTTGGTGTTGAACACTGAAGCTTTCTTT.

CDR3 nucleotide sequence: TGTGCCAGCAGTTACCCGGTCGGAGTCTCTCGATCTGGAAACACCATATATTTT. Its translation is CASSYPVGVSRSGNTIYF. This chain uses TRBV6-2 or TRBV6-3 with TRBJ1-3; D gene ambiguous. V lost 2 bases and J 1 base, leaving 18 bases between the germline ends. Germline values: CDR1 MNHEY, CDR2 SVGEGT. This CDR3 is built from 18 residues.

In this sample, this clonotype turned up many times. The CDR3: CATSREAKNIQYF. CDR3 bases: TGTGCCACCAGCAGGGAGGCCAAAAACATTCAGTACTTC. This chain connects TRBV15 to TRBJ2-4; no firm D call. CDR1 is LNHNV and CDR2 is YYDKDF in the germline V gene (reference sequence). The length of the CDR3 is 13 residues. Between the trimmed V and J ends, which lost 3 bases and 1 base, there was a span of 4 bases.

The gene calls are TRBV5-1 and TRBJ2-7; D remains ambiguous. The CDR3 covers 14 residues. CDR1 and CDR2 from the germline V gene are SGHRS and YFSETQ. Trimming left V 7 bases short and J 0 bases short, with 14 bases between. The CDR3: CASSPDPHSYEQYF. CDR3 nucleotides: TGCGCCAGCTCGCCGGACCCTCACTCCTACGAGCAGTACTTC. The whole variable domain, filled in from reference TRBV5-1 and TRBJ2-7, reads KAGVTQTPRYLIKTRGQQVTLSCSPISGHRSVSWYQQTPGQGLQFLFEYFSETQRNKGNFPGRFSGRQFSNSRSEMNVSTLELGDSALYLCASSPDPHSYEQYFGPGTRLTVT.

This clonotype came up many times. CDR3 in amino acids: CASSGNNYGYTF. CDR3 nucleotides: TGTGCCAGCAGTGGAAACAACTATGGCTACACCTTC. The chain joins TRBV2 to TRBJ1-2; D is ambiguous. The germline V gene encodes CDR1 SNHLY and CDR2 FYNNEI. With 4 bases removed from V and 2 bases from J, the gap between germline ends came to 5 bases. CDR3 size: 12 residues. The variable domain in full, with the rest retrieved from reference TRBV2 and TRBJ1-2, is EPEVTQTPSHQVTQMGQEVILRCVPISNHLYFYWYRQILGQKVEFLVSFYNNEISEKSEIFDDQFSVERPDGSNFTLKIRSTKLEDSAMYFCASSGNNYGYTFGSGTRLTVV.

This clonotype has just a few counts. The CDR3 spells CASRDPGRPKETQYF. The CDR3 nucleotides read TGTGCCAGCAGAGACCCGGGACGGCCTAAAGAGACCCAGTACTTC. The gene calls are TRBV6-2 or TRBV6-3 and TRBJ2-5, with D perhaps being TRBD1 or TRBD2 (5 bases each). The germline gives CDR1 MNHEY, CDR2 SVGEGT. Trimming left V 6 bases short and J 3 bases short, with 17 bases between. The CDR3 totals 15 residues.

The V call is TRBV5-4, the J call TRBJ2-5; tentatively, D is TRBD2 (6 bases). Trimming took off 4 bases at V and 5 bases at J, with 12 bases between the two ends. Germline CDR1 SGHNT, CDR2 YYREEE (reference sequence). CDR3 length: 13 residues. The CDR3 spells CASSQRREETQYF. The CDR3 nucleotides are TGTGCCAGCAGCCAGAGGAGGGAGGAGACCCAGTACTTC. Looking up the rest from reference TRBV5-4 and TRBJ2-5 gives the full variable domain: ETGVTQSPTHLIKTRGQQVTLRCSSQSGHNTVSWYQQALGQGPQFIFQYYREEENGRGNFPPRFSGLQFPNYSSELNVNALELDDSALYLCASSQRREETQYFGPGTRLLVL.

This clonotype was observed at least ten times. This chain joins TRBV12-3 or TRBV12-4 and TRBJ1-3, with no clear D. The V and J ends lost 3 bases and 0 bases respectively, with 6 bases between them. CDR3 length equals 14 residues. As DNA, the CDR3 is TGTGCCAGCAGTTTGGGTCACTCTGGAAACACCATATATTTT. As protein: CASSLGHSGNTIYF.

Only a few counts were recorded for this clonotype. The V gene is TRBV4-1, the J gene TRBJ2-5; TRBD2 might be the D (6 bases). V was shortened by 4 bases and J by 0 bases, with 18 bases between the two germline ends. Germline CDR1 is MGHRA and CDR2 is YSYEKL. The CDR3 is made up of 17 amino acids. The chain's CDR3 is CASSPFPRGAYQETQYF. CDR3 DNA sequence: TGCGCCAGCAGCCCCTTCCCGCGCGGGGCGTACCAAGAGACCCAGTACTTC.

The chain joins TRBV11-2 to TRBJ2-7; 10 nucleotides line up with TRBD1. The CDR3 has 15 amino acids. V gave up 6 bases and J gave up 3 bases; unmatched junction bases: 8. Germline V gene data show CDR1 as SGHAT and CDR2 as FQNNGV. The CDR3 reads CASRGIRTGGYEQYF. In DNA form, the CDR3 reads TGTGCCAGCAGGGGGATACGGACAGGGGGCTACGAGCAGTACTTC.